A single TCR beta chain is shown here with its context. Its antigen is not known. This entry comes from a study of siplizumab effects on memory and regulatory T cells. Trimming removed 6 bases from V and 6 bases from J; junction bases left unmatched: 14. This CDR3 spans 16 amino acids. Germline V CDR1 and CDR2: SEHNR, FQNEAQ (reference sequence). Sequencing used immunoSEQ multiplex PCR; TCRdb keeps in-frame clones, though not all of them. The table includes approximately 120,000 clones, 80% to 95% detected once. General study points: The apparent diversity of naive T cells exceeded that of memory cells, and naive T cells seemed to make a major contribution to the alloresponse. No naive or memory phenotype could be assigned to roughly 80-97% of proliferating clones. In siplizumab conditions, mappable alloreactive CD4+ clones averaged about 69% Treg-derived, against approximately 27% in controls. Sequences below about 10^-5 frequency were poorly captured, limiting mapping of alloreactive clones.

The genes are TRBV7-9 and TRBJ2-3, with 8 bases that match TRBD2. Material for sequencing was non-Treg CD4+ T cells sorted from blood. The clonotype was recovered from a human donor in good health. The CDR3 reads CASSPPGGGSLDTQYF. CDR3 coding DNA: TGTGCCAGCAGTCCCCCCGGGGGGGGCTCTTTGGATACGCAGTATTTT.